The T cell receptor beta chain described here comes from a study of PD-1 blockade in classical Hodgkin lymphoma (dated by TCRdb to 2018 to 2020). General notes on the study: Nivolumab dosing was 3 mg/kg intravenously every 2 weeks, continuing until either disease progression or unacceptable toxicity. A peripheral blood immune signature of response to PD-1 blockade in classical Hodgkin lymphoma was defined using TCR beta sequencing and CyTOF. Study-level results and caveats: Trial patients with a complete response had baseline diversity similar to that of newly diagnosed patients, while partial responders and progressors had significantly lower diversity. Lower diversity was observed in patients in whom nivolumab was started less than 1 year after ASCT, and these patients were excluded from later analyses so that confounding by immune reconstitution would be avoided. Only a single clinical trial cohort was studied, and what caused the repertoire differences, possibly disease activity or prior therapy, remained undefined. Baseline TCR diversity was reported as lower in newly diagnosed patients than in healthy donors, and lower still in relapsed/refractory patients. By C4D1, a significant rise was seen in CD4+ TCR diversity but not in CD8+ TCR diversity (p=0.0027 vs p=0.16), and the rise was most apparent among complete responders (p=0.02).

This specimen's time point label, interpreted: cycle 4 day 1 (C4D1), after 6 weeks of nivolumab. Relapse after autologous stem cell transplantation had occurred in all trial patients, and cohorts A, B and C were distinguished by prior brentuximab vedotin exposure. The trial cohort included 45 to 65 patients with relapsed/refractory classical Hodgkin lymphoma, and each patient had a best overall response of complete response, partial response or progressive disease. Trial patients were treated with single-agent nivolumab in the multi-cohort phase II CheckMate 205 trial. An independent review committee assessed best overall response by applying the 2007 International Working Group response criteria. PBMCs from the trial were collected at three points: immediately before nivolumab initiation (C1D1), and during therapy at cycle 2 day 1 and cycle 4 day 1. Peripheral blood was collected in 8 mL Vacutainer Cell Preparation Tubes, from which PBMCs were isolated by centrifugation and then cryopreserved.

To note about this clone: It lacks a known antigen. No much larger clone exists at a distance of one base, and base qualities are not known.

At the junction V is shortened by 1 base and J by 0 bases, with 15 bases in between. The CDR3 has 17 amino acids, counting the end cysteine and phenylalanine. Of all the DNA, just the CDR3 is kept, 51 bases in frame from base 1. From the germline V gene, CDR1 is SNHLY and CDR2 is FYNNEI. The Qiagen DNeasy kit was used to extract genomic DNA from unsorted PBMCs and from the negatively selected CD4+ and CD8+ fractions. TCR beta CDR3 regions were amplified by immunoSEQ multiplex PCR using primers annealing to V and J segments. A synthetic immune receptor repertoire was used to minimize amplification bias, and any residual bias was removed computationally once sequencing was done. From the authors' description of their analysis: Repertoire diversity was quantified as the Shannon entropy index using custom Python scripts. Unsorted, CD4+ and CD8+ repertoires were examined separately, except in combined analyses, for which CD4+ and CD8+ sequences were merged in silico. Clonal expansion was defined as at least a 2-fold frequency increase after treatment relative to C1D1, with a pseudocount of 0.5 for undetected baseline clones. Singleton clones were defined as clones with 0 or 1 copy at C1D1, and non-singleton clones were defined as clones with 2 or more copies. Clones expanded in unsorted samples were assigned a CD4+, CD8+ or unknown annotation through matching of protein sequences in sorted samples from the same patient. Diversity changes from C1D1 to C4D1 were tested in paired samples using Wilcoxon tests. Imported from immuneACCESS, the table was reduced by TCRdb to in-frame sequences with V and J called. These copies leave out some clones; in studies compared against another copy, an unresolved V gene accounts for under half, and the cause of the remainder is not known. The D gene and trimming were derived from the DNA, and the V and J assignments and clone size from that table. The sample table shows roughly 27,000 clones, and over 60% are seen once. The ten largest clones add up to 3.5% to 4.5% of the sample.

Material: peripheral blood mononuclear cells (PBMCs), obtained before the fourth cycle of nivolumab. The rearrangement joined TRBV2 to TRBJ1-2; TRBD1 is a weak D gene call, 5 bases matching. The receptor comes from a human donor with classical Hodgkin lymphoma. DNA sequence: TGTGCCAGCAGTGAAGAGAAAGGGGCCGCCTCTAACTATGGCTACACCTTC. This encodes CASSEEKGAASNYGYTF.